Listed here are 15 T cell receptor beta chains from one sample, sequenced in a study of T-cell memory formation after mild COVID-19. TCRdb called the 5' RACE reads again in MiXCR, with one record for every CDR3 protein. The repertoire holds 58,000 or so distinct CDR3 sequences, with approximately 30% as singletons. The sample taken for sequencing was PBMCs or a T cell subset sorted from them (not recorded which). The origin of the receptors is a man aged 18 to 30 who had mild COVID-19 (a few samples of this study predate the infection). Cell type and time point are not known.

This sequence joins TRBV27 and TRBJ2-3, with D hard to call. The V end was cut by 6 bases, the J end by 0 bases, with 19 bases between. In germline, CDR1 is MNHEY, CDR2 SMNVEV (reference sequence). The CDR3 has 17 amino acids. The CDR3 nucleotides are TGTGCCAGCAGACTTACCCCCGGGTGGGGTAGCACAGATACGCAGTATTTT. This gives the protein CASRLTPGWGSTDTQYF.

This clonotype was recorded a few times. The chain links TRBV7-9 to TRBJ2-7; D is perhaps TRBD2 (7 bases). The ends were cut back, 6 bases at V and 3 bases at J, with 18 bases in the middle. This CDR3 has 15 amino acids. Germline V gives CDR1 SEHNR, CDR2 FQNEAQ (reference sequence). The CDR3 DNA is TGTGCCAGCAGTGGACAGCGGGACCCTGTCTACGAGCAGTACGTC. Its translation is CASSGQRDPVYEQYV.

This chain joins TRBV4-1 and TRBJ2-1, with 11 positions matching TRBD2. This CDR3 has 16 amino acids. Germline CDR1 reads MGHRA; CDR2 reads YSYEKL. V lost 4 bases to trimming and J lost 2 bases; unmatched junction nucleotides: 4. CDR3 region: CASSLLAGGTYNEQFF. CDR3 nucleotides: TGCGCCAGCAGCCTTCTAGCGGGGGGTACCTACAATGAGCAGTTCTTC.

The chain couples TRBV4-3 to TRBJ1-1; D may be TRBD1 (5 bases). Between the trimmed V and J ends, which lost 0 bases and 3 bases, there was a span of 11 bases. Germline V CDR1 and CDR2: LGHNA, YSLEER. This CDR3 region has 15 residues. The CDR3: CASSQDDSRYTEAFF. The CDR3 nucleotides read TGCGCCAGCAGCCAAGATGACAGCAGGTACACTGAAGCTTTCTTT.

This clonotype was counted a few times. This rearrangement joins TRBV5-5 to TRBJ2-5, with D perhaps TRBD1 (5 bases). The CDR3 loop spans 15 amino acids. Germline V CDR1 and CDR2: SGHKS, YYEKEE (reference sequence). V gave up 4 bases and J gave up 2 bases, with 15 bases separating them. CDR3 sequence: CASSPLGLEQETQYF. CDR3 bases: TGTGCCAGCAGCCCGTTGGGGCTGGAGCAAGAGACCCAGTACTTC.

The chain recombines TRBV10-2 with TRBJ2-7; 10 bases agree with TRBD1. J was trimmed by 3 bases and V by 3 bases; bases with no gene match: 14. The CDR3 has 18 residues. In germline, CDR1 is WSHSY, CDR2 SAAADI. CDR3 protein: CASSDPGQGSNWVYEQYF. In nucleotides, the CDR3 is TGCGCCAGCAGTGATCCGGGACAGGGGAGCAATTGGGTCTACGAGCAGTACTTC.

The chain recombines TRBV14 with TRBJ1-2; D is perhaps TRBD1 (5 bases). V was trimmed by 4 bases and J by 2 bases, leaving 5 bases between them. The CDR3 length is 12 residues. CDR1 and CDR2 (germline): SGHDN, FVKESK. The chain's CDR3 is CASSPGNYGYTF. In DNA form, the CDR3 reads TGTGCCAGCAGCCCAGGGAACTATGGCTACACCTTC.

The CDR3 spells CASSMGIQGDQYF. CDR3 nucleotide sequence: TGTGCCAGTAGTATGGGAATACAGGGTGACCAGTACTTC. The chain has TRBV19 and TRBJ2-5; the D gene is possibly TRBD1 (6 bases). This CDR3 comprises 13 residues. Trimming removed 3 bases from V and 10 bases from J, with 15 bases in between. Germline V gives CDR1 LNHDA, CDR2 SQIVND (reference sequence).

This clonotype turned up a few times. The CDR3 nucleotides are TGTGCCAGCAGCTCAGATGGCGGGGGGGAGACCCAGTACTTC. Translating gives CASSSDGGGETQYF. V is TRBV7-8 and J is TRBJ2-5, with 8 nucleotides matching TRBD2. Germline V gives CDR1 SGHVS, CDR2 FQNEAQ. Trimming cost V 4 bases and J 5 bases; bases outside gene matches: 6. The CDR3 runs 14 residues.

This clonotype appeared a few times. This sequence joins TRBV4-3 and TRBJ2-1; D not certain. CDR3 length: 14 amino acids. V was pared by 0 bases and J by 3 bases, with 6 bases between. Germline assignment: CDR1 LGHNA and CDR2 YSLEER. CDR3 coding DNA: TGCGCCAGCAGCCAAGATAACAGCTACAATGAGCAGTTCTTC. The encoded protein is CASSQDNSYNEQFF.

This clonotype was counted at least ten times. The CDR3 loop is CSARDRATYEQYF. In DNA, the CDR3 is TGCAGTGCTAGAGATCGGGCAACCTACGAGCAGTACTTC. The chain carries TRBV20-1 and TRBJ2-7; no reliable D call. Germline-derived CDR1 and CDR2 are DFQATT and SNEGSKA (reference sequence). This CDR3 region has 13 residues. V was pared by 0 bases and J by 2 bases, with 8 bases between.

The chain joins TRBV12-3 or TRBV12-4 to TRBJ1-6; D is unresolved. V was cut by 1 base and J by 6 bases, with 10 bases left in between. The CDR3 extends over 15 amino acids. CDR3 sequence reads: CASSLGQSSNSPLHF. In DNA form, the CDR3 reads TGTGCCAGCAGTTTAGGGCAGTCATCTAATTCACCCCTCCACTTT.

The chain carries TRBV4-1 and TRBJ2-7; D remains ambiguous. Germline V gene sequence: CDR1 MGHRA, CDR2 YSYEKL. This CDR3 region has 15 residues. The V gene lost 0 bases and the J gene lost 2 bases, with 11 bases spanning the gap. Here the CDR3 DNA reads TGCGCCAGCAGCCAAGAGACGGCAGTGGCCTACGAGCAGTACTTC. Its protein product is CASSQETAVAYEQYF.

Only a few counts were recorded for this clonotype. V usage is TRBV6-1 and J usage is TRBJ2-5; 9 nucleotides agree with TRBD2. Germline CDR1 and CDR2: MNHNS and SASEGT. The CDR3 length is 15 residues. V was pared by 6 bases and J by 2 bases, with 7 bases of the junction left unmatched. The CDR3 region is CASREASGNQETQYF. CDR3 nucleotide sequence: TGTGCCAGCAGGGAGGCTAGCGGGAATCAAGAGACCCAGTACTTC.

This clonotype was found a few times. The rearrangement joins TRBV4-1 to TRBJ1-2; unclear D gene. This CDR3 comprises 13 residues. The germline gives CDR1 MGHRA, CDR2 YSYEKL. The V end lost 0 bases, the J end lost 5 bases, and 7 bases lay between the germline ends. The CDR3 is CASSQESGYGYTF. As DNA, the CDR3 is TGCGCCAGCAGCCAAGAATCCGGGTATGGCTACACCTTC.